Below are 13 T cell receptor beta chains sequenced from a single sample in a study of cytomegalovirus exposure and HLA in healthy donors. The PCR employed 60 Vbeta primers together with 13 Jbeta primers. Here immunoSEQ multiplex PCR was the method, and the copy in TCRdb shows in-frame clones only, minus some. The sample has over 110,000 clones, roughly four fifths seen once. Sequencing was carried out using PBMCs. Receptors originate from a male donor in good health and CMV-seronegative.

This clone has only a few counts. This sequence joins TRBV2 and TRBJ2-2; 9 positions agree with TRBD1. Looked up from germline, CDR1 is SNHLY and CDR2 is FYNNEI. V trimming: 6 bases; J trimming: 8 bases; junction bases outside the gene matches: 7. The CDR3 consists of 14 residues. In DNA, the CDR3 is TGTGCCAGCAGCGAACAGGGGGCGAGAGGGGAGCTGTTTTTT. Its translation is CASSEQGARGELFF.

The DNA of the CDR3 is TGTGCCAGTAGTATCTGGCTAGCGGGAAGGGAGACCCAGTACTTC. It is translated as CASSIWLAGRETQYF. The chain links TRBV19 to TRBJ2-5; 9 bases fit TRBD2. CDR3 size: 15 residues. Germline V gives CDR1 LNHDA, CDR2 SQIVND (reference sequence). V lost 3 bases to trimming and J lost 5 bases; unmatched junction nucleotides: 7.

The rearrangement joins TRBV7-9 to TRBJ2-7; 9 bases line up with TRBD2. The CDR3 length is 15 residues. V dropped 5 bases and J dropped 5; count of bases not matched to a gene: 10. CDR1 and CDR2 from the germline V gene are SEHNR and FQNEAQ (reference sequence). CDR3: CASSPLAGAPHEQYF. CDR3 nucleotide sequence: TGTGCCAGCAGCCCATTAGCGGGAGCCCCCCACGAGCAGTACTTC.

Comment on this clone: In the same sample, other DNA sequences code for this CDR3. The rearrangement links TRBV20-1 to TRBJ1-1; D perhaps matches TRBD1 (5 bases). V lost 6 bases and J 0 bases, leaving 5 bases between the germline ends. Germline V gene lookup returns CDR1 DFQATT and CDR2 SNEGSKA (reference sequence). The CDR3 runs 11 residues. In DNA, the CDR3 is TGCAGTGCCAGGGTGAACACTGAAGCTTTCTTT. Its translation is CSARVNTEAFF.

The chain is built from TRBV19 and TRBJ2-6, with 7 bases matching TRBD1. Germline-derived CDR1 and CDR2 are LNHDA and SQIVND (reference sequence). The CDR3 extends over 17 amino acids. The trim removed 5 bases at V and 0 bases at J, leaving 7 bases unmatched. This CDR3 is CASSLRDRYSGANVLTF. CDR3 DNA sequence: TGTGCCAGTAGTCTCCGGGACAGATACTCTGGGGCCAACGTCCTGACTTTC.

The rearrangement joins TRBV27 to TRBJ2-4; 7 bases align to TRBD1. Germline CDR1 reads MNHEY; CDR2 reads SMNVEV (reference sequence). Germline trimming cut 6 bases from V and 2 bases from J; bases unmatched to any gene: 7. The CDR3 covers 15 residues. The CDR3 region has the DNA TGTGCCAGCAGCCCAGGGGGTACTACCAAAAACATTCAGTACTTC. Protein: CASSPGGTTKNIQYF.

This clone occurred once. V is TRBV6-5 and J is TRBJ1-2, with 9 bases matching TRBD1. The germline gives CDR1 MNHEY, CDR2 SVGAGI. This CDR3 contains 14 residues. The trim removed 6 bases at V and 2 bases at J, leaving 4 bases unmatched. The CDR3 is CASRKTGGNYGYTF. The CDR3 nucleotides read TGTGCCAGCAGAAAAACAGGGGGCAACTATGGCTACACCTTC.

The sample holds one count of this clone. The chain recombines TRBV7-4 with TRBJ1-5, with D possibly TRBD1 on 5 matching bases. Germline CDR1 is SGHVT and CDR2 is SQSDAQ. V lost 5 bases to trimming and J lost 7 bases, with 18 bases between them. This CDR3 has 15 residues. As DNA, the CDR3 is TGTGCCAGCAGCCGGGGACTCTTGCAGGGACAGCCCCAGCATTTT. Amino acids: CASSRGLLQGQPQHF.

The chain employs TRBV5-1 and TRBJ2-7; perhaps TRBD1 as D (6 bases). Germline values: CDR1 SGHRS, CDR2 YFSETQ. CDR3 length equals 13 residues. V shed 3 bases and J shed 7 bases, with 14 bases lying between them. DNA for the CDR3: TGCGCCAGCAGCTGGCAGGGGTACGCGGAGCAGTACTTC. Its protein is CASSWQGYAEQYF. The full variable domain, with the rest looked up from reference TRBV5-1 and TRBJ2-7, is KAGVTQTPRYLIKTRGQQVTLSCSPISGHRSVSWYQQTPGQGLQFLFEYFSETQRNKGNFPGRFSGRQFSNSRSEMNVSTLELGDSALYLCASSWQGYAEQYFGPGTRLTVT.

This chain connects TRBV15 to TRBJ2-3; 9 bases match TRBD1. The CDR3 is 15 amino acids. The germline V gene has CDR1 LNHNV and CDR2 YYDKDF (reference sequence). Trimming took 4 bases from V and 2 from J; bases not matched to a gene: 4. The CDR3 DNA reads TGTGCCACCAGCACCGACAGGGGGTTCACAGATACGCAGTATTTT. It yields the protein CATSTDRGFTDTQYF. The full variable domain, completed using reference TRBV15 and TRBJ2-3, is DAMVIQNPRYQVTQFGKPVTLSCSQTLNHNVMYWYQQKSSQAPKLLFHYYDKDFNNEADTPDNFQSRRPNTSFCFLDIRSPGLGDTAMYLCATSTDRGFTDTQYFGPGTRLTVL.

The CDR3 is CASSYSGDRSWFQYF. The CDR3 DNA follows: TGTGCCAGCAGTTACTCGGGGGACAGAAGTTGGTTTCAGTACTTC. The V call is TRBV6-5, the J call TRBJ2-4, with TRBD1 matching over 7 bases. Germline CDR1 and CDR2: MNHEY and SVGAGI. The V and J ends lost 0 bases and 11 bases, in that order; junction bases with no gene match: 10. CDR3 length: 15 residues.

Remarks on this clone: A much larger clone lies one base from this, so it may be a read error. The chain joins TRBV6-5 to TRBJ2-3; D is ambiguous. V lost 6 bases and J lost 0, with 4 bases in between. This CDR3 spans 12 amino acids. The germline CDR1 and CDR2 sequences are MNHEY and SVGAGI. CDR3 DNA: TGTGCCAGCAGCCAGAGCACAGATACGCAGTATTTT. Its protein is CASSQSTDTQYF.

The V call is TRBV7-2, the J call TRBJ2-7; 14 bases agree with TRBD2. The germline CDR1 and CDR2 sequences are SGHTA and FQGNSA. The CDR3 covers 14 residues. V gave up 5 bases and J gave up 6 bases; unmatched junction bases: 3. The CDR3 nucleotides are TGTGCCAGCAGCCCAGGGACTAGCGGGGGCGAGCAGTACTTC. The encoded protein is CASSPGTSGGEQYF.